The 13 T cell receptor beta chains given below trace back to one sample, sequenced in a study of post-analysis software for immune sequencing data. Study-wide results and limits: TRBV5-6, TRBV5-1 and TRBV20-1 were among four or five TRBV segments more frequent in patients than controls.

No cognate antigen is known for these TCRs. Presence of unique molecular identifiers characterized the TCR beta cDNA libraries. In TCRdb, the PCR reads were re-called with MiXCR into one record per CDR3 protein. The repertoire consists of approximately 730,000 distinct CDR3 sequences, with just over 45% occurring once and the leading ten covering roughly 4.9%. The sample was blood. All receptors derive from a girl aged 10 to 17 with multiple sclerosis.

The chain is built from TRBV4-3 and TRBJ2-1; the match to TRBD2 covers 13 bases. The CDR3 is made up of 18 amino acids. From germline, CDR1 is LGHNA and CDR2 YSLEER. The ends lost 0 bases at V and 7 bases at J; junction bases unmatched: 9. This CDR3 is CASSQDPTSGRGRNEQFF. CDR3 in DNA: TGCGCCAGCAGCCAAGATCCAACTAGCGGGAGGGGTAGGAATGAGCAGTTCTTC.

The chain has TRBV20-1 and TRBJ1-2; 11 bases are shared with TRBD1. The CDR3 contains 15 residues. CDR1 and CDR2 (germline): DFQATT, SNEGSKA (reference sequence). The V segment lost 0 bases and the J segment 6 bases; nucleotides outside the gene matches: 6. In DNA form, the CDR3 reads TGCAGTGCTAGAGAGTGGACAGGGGGCATAGATGGCTACACCTTC. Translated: CSAREWTGGIDGYTF.

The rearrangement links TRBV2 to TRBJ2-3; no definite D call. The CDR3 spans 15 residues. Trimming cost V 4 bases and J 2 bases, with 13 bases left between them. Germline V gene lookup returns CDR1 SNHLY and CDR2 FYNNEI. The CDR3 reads CASSGLRAPTDTQYF. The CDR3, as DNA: TGTGCCAGCAGTGGGCTACGGGCGCCCACAGATACGCAGTATTTT.

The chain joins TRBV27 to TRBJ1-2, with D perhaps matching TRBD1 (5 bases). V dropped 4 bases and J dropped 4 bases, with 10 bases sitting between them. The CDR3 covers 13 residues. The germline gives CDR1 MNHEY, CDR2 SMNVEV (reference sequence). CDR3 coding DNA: TGTGCCAGCAGTTACCACAGGTCCTATGGCTACACCTTC. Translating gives CASSYHRSYGYTF.

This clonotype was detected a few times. The CDR3 DNA reads TGTGCCAGCAGCTATGGGTCCCAGCACGGGGAGCAGTTCTTC. It encodes CASSYGSQHGEQFF. The V and J genes are TRBV5-5 and TRBJ2-1; no definite D call. The CDR3 covers 14 residues. Between the trimmed V and J ends, which lost 3 bases and 10 bases, there was a span of 17 bases. CDR1 and CDR2 (germline): SGHKS, YYEKEE (reference sequence).

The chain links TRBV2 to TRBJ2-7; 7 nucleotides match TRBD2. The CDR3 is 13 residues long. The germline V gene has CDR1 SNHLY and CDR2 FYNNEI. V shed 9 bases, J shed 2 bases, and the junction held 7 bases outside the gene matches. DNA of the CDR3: TGTGCCAGGAGAACGGCGGGGGCCTACGAGCAGTACTTC. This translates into CARRTAGAYEQYF.

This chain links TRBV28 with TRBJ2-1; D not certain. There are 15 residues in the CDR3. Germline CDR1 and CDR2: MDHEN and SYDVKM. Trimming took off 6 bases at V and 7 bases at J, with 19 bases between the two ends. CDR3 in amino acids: CASSGSRGVVNEQFF. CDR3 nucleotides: TGTGCCAGCAGCGGGTCTCGAGGCGTGGTGAATGAGCAGTTCTTC.

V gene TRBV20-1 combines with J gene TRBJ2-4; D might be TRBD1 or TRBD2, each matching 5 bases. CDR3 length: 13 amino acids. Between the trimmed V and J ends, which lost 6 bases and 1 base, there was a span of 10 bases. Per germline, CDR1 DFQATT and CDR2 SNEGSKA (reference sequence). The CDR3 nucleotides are TGCAGTGCCAGCAGGGAGGCCAAAAACATTCAGTACTTC. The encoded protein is CSASREAKNIQYF.

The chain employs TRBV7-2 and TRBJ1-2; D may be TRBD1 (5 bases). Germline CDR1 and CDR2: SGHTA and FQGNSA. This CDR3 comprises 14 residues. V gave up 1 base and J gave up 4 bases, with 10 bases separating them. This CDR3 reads CASSLVRGTYGYTF. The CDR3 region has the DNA TGTGCCAGCAGCTTAGTAAGAGGGACCTATGGCTACACCTTC.

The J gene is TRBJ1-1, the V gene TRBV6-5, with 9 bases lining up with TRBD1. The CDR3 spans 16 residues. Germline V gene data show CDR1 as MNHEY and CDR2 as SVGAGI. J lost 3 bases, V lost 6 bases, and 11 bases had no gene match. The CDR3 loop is CASSRTGGAWDTEAFF. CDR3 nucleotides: TGTGCCAGCAGCCGAACAGGGGGCGCCTGGGACACTGAAGCTTTCTTT.

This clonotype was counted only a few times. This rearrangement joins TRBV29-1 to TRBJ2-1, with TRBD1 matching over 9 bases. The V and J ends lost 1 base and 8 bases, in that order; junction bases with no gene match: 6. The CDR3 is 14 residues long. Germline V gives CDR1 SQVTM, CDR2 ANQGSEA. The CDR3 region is CSVEGDRERYEQFF. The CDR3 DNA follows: TGCAGCGTTGAAGGGGACAGGGAGAGGTATGAGCAGTTCTTC.

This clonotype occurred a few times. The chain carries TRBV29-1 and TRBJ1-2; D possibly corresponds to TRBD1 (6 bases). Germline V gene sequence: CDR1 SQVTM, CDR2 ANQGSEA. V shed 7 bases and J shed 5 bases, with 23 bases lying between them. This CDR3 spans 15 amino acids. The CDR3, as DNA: TGCAGCGCGGGGGCTGAAAGCGGGGTGAGATATGGCTACACCTTC. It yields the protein CSAGAESGVRYGYTF.

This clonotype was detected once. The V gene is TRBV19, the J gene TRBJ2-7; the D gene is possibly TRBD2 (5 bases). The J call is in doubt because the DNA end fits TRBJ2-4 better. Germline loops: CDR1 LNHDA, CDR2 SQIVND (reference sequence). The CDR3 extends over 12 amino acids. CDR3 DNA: TGTGCCAGTAGTGTCACTAGAAACATTCAGTACTTC. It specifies CASSVTRNIQYF.